A selection of T cell receptor beta chains follows, all from one sample in a study of CD8 T cells in ankylosing spondylitis. TCRdb independently ran MiXCR on the 5' RACE reads; one entry per CDR3 protein. Of 350,000 or so distinct CDR3 sequences listed, 11% are singletons. The specimen sequenced was blood, either unsorted or a sorted T cell fraction (not recorded which). The receptors originated from a female donor with ankylosing spondylitis or in good health (not recorded which). CDR3s include the opening cysteine and the closing phenylalanine or tryptophan. D genes are given only for firm matches. Only some rows state a clone size, as once, few, many or a class for expanded clones.

size | J | V | D | DNA | CDR3
NA | TRBJ1-1 | TRBV18 | NA | TGTGCCAGCTCACCTCTGGACAGTTTCCAAGCTGAAGCTTTCTTT | CASSPLDSFQAEAFF
NA | TRBJ2-2 | TRBV5-1 | NA | TGCGCCAGCAGCCTACTCCAGGACACCGGGGAGCTGTTTTTT | CASSLLQDTGELFF
many | TRBJ2-7 | TRBV5-1 | NA | TGCGCCAGCAGATTTCAGGGGGGCTACGAGCAGTACTTC | CASRFQGGYEQYF
many | TRBJ1-5 | TRBV20-1 | NA | TGCAGTGCCGACCGGCAAGATCAGCCCCAGCATTTT | CSADRQDQPQHF
many | TRBJ2-1 | TRBV28 | NA | TGTGCCAGCAGGAATAGAGACCGCCCAGGGCAAGAATTC | CASRNRDRPGQEF
few | TRBJ2-7 | TRBV28 | NA | TGTGCCAGCAGTTTACGGAGGAGGACCTCGTACGAGCAGTACTTC | CASSLRRRTSYEQYF
many | TRBJ2-3 | TRBV28 | NA | TGTGCCAGCAGTTTATTCCGCGGGTTCACAGATACGCAGTATTTT | CASSLFRGFTDTQYF
few | TRBJ2-7 | TRBV20-1 | NA | TGCAGTGCTAGCGTAGGGCAGTACTTC | CSASVGQYF
many | TRBJ2-7 | TRBV7-2 | NA | TGTGCCAGCAGCTTAGGCCCTTCCTACGAGCAGTACTTC | CASSLGPSYEQYF
many | TRBJ2-1 | TRBV20-1 | NA | TGCAGTGCCAGGCCAAGGGAATACAATGAGCAGTTCTTC | CSARPREYNEQFF
many | TRBJ1-1 | TRBV7-8 | NA | TGTGCCAGCAGCTTAGAGGGGAGACTGAACACTGAAGCTTTCTTT | CASSLEGRLNTEAFF
few | TRBJ2-1 | TRBV7-2 | NA | TGTGCCAGCAGCTTCAGGGAAAGCTCCTACAATGAGCAGTTCTTC | CASSFRESSYNEQFF
many | TRBJ2-5 | TRBV6-1 | TRBD2 | TGTGCCAGCAGAGCCGCTAGCGGGAGCGTCCGAGAGACCCAGTACTTC | CASRAASGSVRETQYF
many | TRBJ2-2 | TRBV29-1 | NA | TGCAGCGTTGTGCAGGGCGGGATCGGGGAGCTGTTTTTT | CSVVQGGIGELFF
many | TRBJ2-6 | TRBV5-1 | NA | TGCGCCAGCAGCTCCGTCGGGGGCCGCTCTGGGGCCAACGTCCTGACTTTC | CASSSVGGRSGANVLTF
NA | TRBJ2-3 | TRBV6-5 | TRBD2 | TGTGCCAGCAGTTACTCCGGGGGACTAGCAACAAACACAGATACGCAGTATTTT | CASSYSGGLATNTDTQYF
many | TRBJ2-3 | TRBV7-2 | TRBD1 | TGTGCCAGCAGCTTTAGGGGACAGGACACAGATACGCAGTATTTT | CASSFRGQDTDTQYF
many | TRBJ2-7 | TRBV6-1 | TRBD1 | TGTGCCAGCAGGGACAGGGGCCTGAACTACGAGCAGTACTTC | CASRDRGLNYEQYF
NA | TRBJ1-1 | TRBV6-2/TRBV6-3 | NA | TGTGCCAGCAGTTATGGTTGGGGGGAAAATACTGAAGCTTTCTTT | CASSYGWGENTEAFF
NA | TRBJ1-3 | TRBV7-9 | TRBD1 | TGTGCCAGCAGCATGGGACAGAACTCTGGAAACACCATATATTTT | CASSMGQNSGNTIYF
NA | TRBJ1-6 | TRBV5-1 | NA | TGCGCCAGCAGCTTGGATTCAGGGGCGGTAGGTTCACCCCTCCACTTT | CASSLDSGAVGSPLHF
many | TRBJ1-1 | TRBV5-1 | NA | TGCGCCAGCAGCTTGGCAGGACCGTCGAACACTGAAGCTTTCTTT | CASSLAGPSNTEAFF
NA | TRBJ1-1 | TRBV29-1 | NA | TGCAGCGTTGAAAGACAGCAGAACACTGAAGCTTTCTTT | CSVERQQNTEAFF
many | TRBJ2-7 | TRBV6-5 | TRBD2 | TGTGCCAGCAGTTACCCTCGCCCTAGCGGGAGTACATTCCACGAGCAGTACTTC | CASSYPRPSGSTFHEQYF
many | TRBJ1-4 | TRBV28 | NA | TGTGCCAGCAGTTTATTGCGTCGACGGGCAACTAATGAAAAACTGTTTTTT | CASSLLRRRATNEKLFF
few | TRBJ2-2 | TRBV29-1 | TRBD2 | TGCAGCGGGACATCCGGACCGGGGAGGGCCAACACCGGGGAGCTGTTTTTT | CSGTSGPGRANTGELFF
many | TRBJ2-3 | TRBV20-1 | TRBD1 | TGCAGTGCCATCATGACAGGGCCAGATACGCAGTATTTT | CSAIMTGPDTQYF
many | TRBJ2-7 | TRBV6-2/TRBV6-3 | NA | TGTGCCAGCAGTTACTCGGTGGGCAACTATTTCTACGAGCAGTACTTC | CASSYSVGNYFYEQYF